This TCR beta chain stems from a study of cytomegalovirus exposure and HLA in healthy donors. Primers included in the PCR were 60 Vbeta and 13 Jbeta primers. Assay: immunoSEQ multiplex PCR; the TCRdb copy retains only in-frame clones and omits some. The sample includes 110,000 or so clones, around 15% of them seen just once. Overall study results and limits: Later genetic work tied a missense DCLRE1C variant to beta-chain V and J trimming. Roughly even sequencing depth across donors was the assumption behind the presence/absence analyses. Immune exposure was documented only through CMV serostatus.

As to this clone: What it binds is not known.

The source is a female donor in good health and CMV-seronegative. Sequenced: PBMCs.

The CDR3, as DNA: TGTGCCAGCAGCGGACAGGGTCCGGGAACTGAAGCTTTCTTT. Protein product: CASSGQGPGTEAFF. The rearrangement links TRBV7-2 to TRBJ1-1, with 8 bases fitting TRBD1. Trimming at V came to 5 bases and at J to 5 bases, leaving 7 bases not matched to a gene. The length of the CDR3 is 14 residues. Germline-derived CDR1 and CDR2 are SGHTA and FQGNSA.